The 2 T cell receptor beta chains given below trace back to one sample, sequenced in a study of early T cells in non-severe SARS-CoV-2 infection. Each CDR3 protein gets one entry after TCRdb re-called the 5' RACE reads with MiXCR. The table has nearly 55,000 distinct CDR3 sequences, about 7.6% seen once; the top ten hold about 10%. The source material was whole blood, sampled at baseline. These receptors were obtained from an adult who was a healthcare worker with PCR-confirmed SARS-CoV-2 infection or an uninfected control (not recorded which).

This clonotype was counted many times. This chain uses TRBV20-1 with TRBJ2-1; tentative D call: TRBD1 (6 bases). V was trimmed by 6 bases and J by 2 bases, leaving 17 bases between them. The V gene's germline CDR1 is DFQATT and CDR2 SNEGSKA (reference sequence). The CDR3 spans 15 residues. CDR3 bases: TGCAGTGCGTTACCCGGGACATCACCCTACAATGAGCAGTTCTTC. It specifies CSALPGTSPYNEQFF.

V is TRBV30 and J is TRBJ1-2; unclear D gene. The CDR3 is 13 residues long. V was cut by 7 bases and J by 0 bases, with 12 bases left in between. Germline values: CDR1 GTSNPN, CDR2 SVGIG (reference sequence). CDR3 loop: CAFLTRTNYGYTF. The CDR3 DNA sequence: TGTGCCTTTTTGACAAGGACTAACTATGGCTACACCTTC.